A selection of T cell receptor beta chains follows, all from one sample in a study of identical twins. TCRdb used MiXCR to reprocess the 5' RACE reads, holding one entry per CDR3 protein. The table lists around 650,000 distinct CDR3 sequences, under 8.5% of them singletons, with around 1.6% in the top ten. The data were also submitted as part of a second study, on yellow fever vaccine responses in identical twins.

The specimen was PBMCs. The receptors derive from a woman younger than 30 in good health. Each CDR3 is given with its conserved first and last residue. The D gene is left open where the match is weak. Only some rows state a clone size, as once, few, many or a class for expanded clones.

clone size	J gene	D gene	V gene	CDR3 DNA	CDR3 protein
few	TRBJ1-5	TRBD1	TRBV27	TGTGCCAGCAGAAAGAACCTGGACAGGGCAGGGATATATAGCAATCAGCCCCAGCATTTT	CASRKNLDRAGIYSNQPQHF
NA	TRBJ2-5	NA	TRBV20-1	TGCAGTGCCCCCCGGGGGCTTGGAGAGACCCAGTACTTC	CSAPRGLGETQYF
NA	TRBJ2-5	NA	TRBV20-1	TGCAGTAACCTGGGGGGCAGTCAAGAGACCCAGTACTTC	CSNLGGSQETQYF
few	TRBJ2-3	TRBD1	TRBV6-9	TGTGCCAGCAAGGGGGCCGCAGATACGCAGTATTTT	CASKGAADTQYF
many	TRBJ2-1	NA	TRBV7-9	TGTGCCAGCAGCTTAATCGTCGTAGCTAATGAGCAGTTCTTC	CASSLIVVANEQFF
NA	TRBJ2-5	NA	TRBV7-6	TGTGCCAGCAGCTTATTCTCAGGGAAGACCCAGTACTTC	CASSLFSGKTQYF
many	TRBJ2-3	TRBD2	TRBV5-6	TGTGCCAGCAGCCCGAGCGGGACCGCAGATACGCAGTATTTT	CASSPSGTADTQYF
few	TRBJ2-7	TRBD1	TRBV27	TGTGCCAGCAGTTTGAGGGACAGGGGGTACGAGCAGTACTTC	CASSLRDRGYEQYF
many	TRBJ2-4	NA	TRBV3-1	TGTGCCAGCAGCCAACGGCGGACCCTAGCCAAAAACATTCAGTACTTC	CASSQRRTLAKNIQYF
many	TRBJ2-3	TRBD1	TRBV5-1	TGCGCCAGCAGCGTGACAGGGAATCCAGATACGCAGTATTTT	CASSVTGNPDTQYF
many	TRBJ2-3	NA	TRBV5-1	TGCGCCAGCAGCCCCGAAGCGTCCCGCACAGATACGCAGTATTTT	CASSPEASRTDTQYF
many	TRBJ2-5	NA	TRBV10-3	TGTGCCATCAGTGAGGGAACTAGTTACGAGACCCAGTACTTC	CAISEGTSYETQYF
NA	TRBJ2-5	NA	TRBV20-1	TGCAGTGCTAGTTGGAACCAGGGCGGCCCCCAAGAGACCCAGTACTTC	CSASWNQGGPQETQYF
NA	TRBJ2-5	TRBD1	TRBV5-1	TGCGCCAGCAGCTTGACGACAGGGAAAGAGACCCAGTACTTC	CASSLTTGKETQYF
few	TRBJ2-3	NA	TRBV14	TGTGCCAGCAGCCGAGGGGGGGAACTCACAGATACGCAGTATTTT	CASSRGGELTDTQYF
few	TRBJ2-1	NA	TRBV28	TGTGCCAGCACCAGGGTTTCCTACAATGAGCAGTTCTTC	CASTRVSYNEQFF
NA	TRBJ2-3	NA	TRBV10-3	TGTGCCATCAGTCCCGGGACTGCGACCATCGATACGCAGTATTTT	CAISPGTATIDTQYF
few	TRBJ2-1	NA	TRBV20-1	TGCAGTGCTATCGGGGGCCATGGGCAGTTCTTC	CSAIGGHGQFF
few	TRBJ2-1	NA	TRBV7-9	TGTGCCAGCAGCTTATCAGAGGAATCCTACAATGAGCAGTTCTTC	CASSLSEESYNEQFF
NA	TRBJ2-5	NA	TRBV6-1	TGTGCCAGCAGTCCTCTCGGGGCCAGAGGGGAGACCCAGTACTTC	CASSPLGARGETQYF
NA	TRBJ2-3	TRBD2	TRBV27	TGTGCCAGCAGTTTAGTTCTTACTAGCGGAGGCGGGGATACGCAGTATTTT	CASSLVLTSGGGDTQYF
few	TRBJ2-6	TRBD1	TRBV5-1	TGCGCCAGCAGCTTGGATCCCGGACAGGGTAACTCTGGGGCCAACGTCCTGACTTTC	CASSLDPGQGNSGANVLTF
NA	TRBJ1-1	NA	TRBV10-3	TGTGCCATCAGTGTGGGGTCACGTCTGAACACTGAAGCTTTCTTT	CAISVGSRLNTEAFF
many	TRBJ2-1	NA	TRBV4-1	TGCGCCAGCAGCCAAGAATGGAGGGCCGAGCAGTTCTTC	CASSQEWRAEQFF
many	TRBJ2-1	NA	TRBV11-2	TGTGCCAGCAGCTTAGGGGGACATTTTAGGAGTGAGCAGTTCTTC	CASSLGGHFRSEQFF
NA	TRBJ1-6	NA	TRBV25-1	TGTGCCAGCAGTGACCGTACAGGGAGAGGTTCACCCCTCCACTTT	CASSDRTGRGSPLHF
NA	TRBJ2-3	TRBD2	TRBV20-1	TGCAGTGCTAGAGATTTCGCTAGCGGGAGTGTCGGAGATACGCAGTATTTT	CSARDFASGSVGDTQYF
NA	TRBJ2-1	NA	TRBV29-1	TGCAGCGTTGTGTGGGCGCTAGCTCCCTACAATGAGCAGTTCTTC	CSVVWALAPYNEQFF
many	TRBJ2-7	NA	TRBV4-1	TGCGCCAGCAGCCAAGCGCTGGGGCCCTACGAGCAGTACTTC	CASSQALGPYEQYF